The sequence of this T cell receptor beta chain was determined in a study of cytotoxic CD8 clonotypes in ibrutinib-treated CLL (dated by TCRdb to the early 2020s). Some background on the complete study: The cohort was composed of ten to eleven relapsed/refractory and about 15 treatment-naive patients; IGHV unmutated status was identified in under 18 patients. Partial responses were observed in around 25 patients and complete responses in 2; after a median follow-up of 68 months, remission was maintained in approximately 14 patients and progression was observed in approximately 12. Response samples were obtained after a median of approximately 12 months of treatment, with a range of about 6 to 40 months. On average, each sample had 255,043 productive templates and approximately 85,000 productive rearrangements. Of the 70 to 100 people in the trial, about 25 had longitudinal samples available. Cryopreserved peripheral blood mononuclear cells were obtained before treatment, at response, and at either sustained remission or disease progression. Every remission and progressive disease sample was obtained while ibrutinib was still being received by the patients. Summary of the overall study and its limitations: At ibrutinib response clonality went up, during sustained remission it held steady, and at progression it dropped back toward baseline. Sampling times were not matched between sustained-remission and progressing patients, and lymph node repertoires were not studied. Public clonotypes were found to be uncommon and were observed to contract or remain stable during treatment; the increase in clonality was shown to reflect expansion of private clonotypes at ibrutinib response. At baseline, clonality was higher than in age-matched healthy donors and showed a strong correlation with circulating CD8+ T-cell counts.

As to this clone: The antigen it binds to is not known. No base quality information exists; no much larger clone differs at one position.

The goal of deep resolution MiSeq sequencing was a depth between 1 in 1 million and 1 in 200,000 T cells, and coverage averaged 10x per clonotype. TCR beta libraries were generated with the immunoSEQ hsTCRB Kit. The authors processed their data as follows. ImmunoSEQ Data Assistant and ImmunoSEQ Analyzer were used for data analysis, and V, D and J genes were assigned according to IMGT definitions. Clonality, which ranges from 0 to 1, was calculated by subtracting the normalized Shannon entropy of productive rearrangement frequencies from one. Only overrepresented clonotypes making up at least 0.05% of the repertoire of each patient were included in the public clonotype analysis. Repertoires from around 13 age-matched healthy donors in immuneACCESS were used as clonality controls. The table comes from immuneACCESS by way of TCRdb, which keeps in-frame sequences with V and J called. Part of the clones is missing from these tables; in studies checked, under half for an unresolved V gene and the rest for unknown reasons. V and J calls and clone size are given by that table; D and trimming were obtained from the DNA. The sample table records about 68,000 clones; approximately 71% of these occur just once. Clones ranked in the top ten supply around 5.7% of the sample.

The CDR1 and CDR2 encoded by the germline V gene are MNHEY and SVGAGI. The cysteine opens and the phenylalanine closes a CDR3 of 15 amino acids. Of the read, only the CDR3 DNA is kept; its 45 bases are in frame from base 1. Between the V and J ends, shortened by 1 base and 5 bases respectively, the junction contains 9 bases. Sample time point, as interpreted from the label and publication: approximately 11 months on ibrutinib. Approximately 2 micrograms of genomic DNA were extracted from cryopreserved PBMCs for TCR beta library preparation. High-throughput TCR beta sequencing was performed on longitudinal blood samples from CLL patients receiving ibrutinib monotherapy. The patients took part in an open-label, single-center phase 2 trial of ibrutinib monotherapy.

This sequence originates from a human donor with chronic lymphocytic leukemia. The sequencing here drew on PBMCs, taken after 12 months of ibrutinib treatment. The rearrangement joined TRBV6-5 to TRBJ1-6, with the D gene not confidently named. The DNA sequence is TGTGCCAGCAGTTACTATCGGCCGAATAATTCACCCCTCCACTTT. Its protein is CASSYYRPNNSPLHF.